This TCR beta chain appears in the sequencing data of a study of T-cell memory formation after mild COVID-19 (dated by TCRdb to the early 2020s). As for the study more broadly: TCR sequence clusters from the two donors were found to be largely donor specific. In a couple of donors, T-cell clones that expanded and contracted after mild COVID-19 were tracked by sequencing TCRalpha and TCRbeta repertoires over time. The cohort comprised two young, previously healthy adult volunteers, one female and one male. What the study reported, not specific to this receptor: Some responding clones were detected in pre-infection memory, suggesting pre-existing cross-reactive memory T cells joined the SARS-CoV-2 response. Balanced CD4/CD8 phenotypes were observed for clones contracting from day 15 to 85, whereas a bias towards CD4+ was observed for a second wave of clones expanding from day 15 to 37. The study covered only two mild cases, and larger cohorts including severe cases with pre-infection samples were considered necessary. Contracting CD4+ clones were located mainly in the CM and EM memory subsets, whereas CD8+ clones were found to be enriched in EMRA. Whether the second-wave clones peaking on day 37 were SARS-CoV-2 specific was not confirmed.

The junction carries 16 bases between V and J, which are trimmed by 1 base and 6 bases respectively. Reading the germline V gene gives CDR1 SGDLS and CDR2 YYNGEE. Its CDR3 holds 16 amino acids, cysteine through phenylalanine. Only the CDR3 DNA stays, 48 bases, in frame from base 1. On this clonotype: This receptor's antigen is unknown. Base qualities were left out, and no much larger clone turns up one base away.

Ficoll-Paque density gradient centrifugation was the method used to isolate PBMCs. Instrument used: Illumina NovaSeq 6000. TCRalpha and TCRbeta cDNA libraries were constructed by 5'RACE with constant-segment primers, with sample barcodes and unique molecular identifiers being introduced. Trizol reagent was used to extract RNA from every sample. Library amplification was performed in two PCR steps, and a second sample barcode and Illumina TruSeq adapters were introduced in the second step. Libraries were sequenced on an Illumina NovaSeq with 2 x 150 bp paired-end reads. Concerning the study's data processing: Demultiplexing of reads and collapsing into UMI-guided consensus sequences were performed with migec v1.2.7. Using mixcr v2.1.11, the UMI consensuses were aligned to TRA and TRB V and J templates and assembled into clonotypes. A clonotype was counted as expanded or contracted only if both edgeR and NoisET called the change significant, with noise models trained on biological replicates. edgeR calls used a false discovery rate-adjusted p below 0.01 and a log2 fold-change threshold of 1. As an exploratory analysis of dynamics, max-normalized trajectories of the 1000 most abundant clonotypes were examined by PCA with hierarchical clustering. Separately sequenced CD4+ and CD8+ repertoires were used to assign a CD4 or CD8 phenotype to each responding clone. TCRdb handled the public reads itself, with Q25 trimming in fastp and clone calling in MiXCR, and kept productive beta chains. Rows merge per CDR3 protein into single entries with the most common DNA and genes. TCRdb, not the authors, supplied the V and J calls. In all, the sample holds around 410,000 distinct CDR3 sequences, and less than 25% of those were seen once. Together, the top ten hold roughly 14% of the sample.

This clonotype was sampled from an adult woman who had mild COVID-19 (a few samples of this study predate the infection). The sample titles of this study are shuffled in the database, so cell type and time point are left out; the donor was told from shared clones. Sequenced input: PBMCs or a T cell subset sorted from them (not recorded which). The chain joins TRBV9 to TRBJ2-2, with the identity of the D gene unclear. Here is the DNA: TGTGCCAGCAGCGTAAGGGCAGCTTCCTCACCCGGGGAGCTGTTTTTT. This codes for CASSVRAASSPGELFF.